This T cell receptor beta chain was captured by sequencing in a study of blood T cell repertoires in COVID-19. In the study overall: Acute and convalescent COVID-19 specimens originated in the United States, Italy and Spain.

This clone was found a few times. This CDR3 is 11 amino acids long. V lost 3 bases and J 7 bases, leaving 6 bases between the germline ends. The germline V gene encodes CDR1 LNHDA and CDR2 SQIVND (reference sequence). In the source study's methods: Reference gene primer amplification gave estimated nucleated cell counts. The method was immunoSEQ multiplex PCR; TCRdb's version includes in-frame clones alone and lacks a portion of them. V and J calls plus clone size are reproduced from that table; the DNA served to infer D and trimming. This sample yields about 190,000 clones, of which under 85% are seen a single time; about 6.5% belongs to the top ten.

The chain combines TRBV19 with TRBJ2-5, with no clear D. The sequencing input was peripheral blood. This TCR derives from a woman aged 40 to 50 with acute or convalescent COVID-19. CDR3 residues: CASSMSGTQYF. DNA of the CDR3: TGTGCCAGTAGTATGAGTGGGACCCAGTACTTC.